The clone carrying this TCR beta chain was seen many times. The sample belongs to a study of read filtering for tumor transcriptome and immune sequencing. From 300 to 400 ng of RNA, a library with molecular barcoded alpha/delta and beta/gamma adaptors was made. TCRdb redid the calling of the reads with MiXCR, one entry per CDR3 protein. The data hold 100,000 to 150,000 distinct CDR3 sequences, with around 14% observed a single time. The J segment lost 5 bases and the V segment lost 4 bases, leaving 12 bases of the junction unmatched. CDR3 length: 16 residues. The sample was a population of CD138-negative cells sorted from bone marrow. The TCR sequence derives from a donor over 35 with multiple myeloma. This chain uses TRBV12-3 or TRBV12-4 with TRBJ2-5; TRBD2 matches at 8 bases. The CDR3 DNA reads TGTGCCAGCAGTTCTAAGGAGCGGGAGAGGGGTGAGACCCAGTACTTC. Amino acids: CASSSKERERGETQYF.